This T cell receptor (beta chain) was sequenced for a study of T cell changes during pregnancy in multiple sclerosis. The CDR3 is 16 residues long. Trimming took 3 bases from V and 7 from J; bases not matched to a gene: 7. Germline CDR1 reads SGHRS; CDR2 reads YFSETQ. The assay was immunoSEQ multiplex PCR, and TCRdb's table has in-frame clones only and misses some. The table includes under 100,000 clones, around 93% detected once. The starting material was peripheral blood, obtained in the third trimester of pregnancy. V and J are TRBV5-1 and TRBJ2-1; 13 bases line up with TRBD2. The sequence derives from a female donor with multiple sclerosis, enrolled in a pregnancy study. The CDR3 bases are TGCGCCAGCAGCTCATCAAAGACTAGCGGGGGGAATGAGCAGTTCTTC. Amino acids: CASSSSKTSGGNEQFF.